This T cell receptor beta chain was sequenced during a study of cytomegalovirus exposure and HLA in healthy donors. With V trimmed by 0 bases and J by 4 bases, 5 bases remained unmatched. This CDR3 region has 16 residues. Germline V gives CDR1 MGHDK, CDR2 SYGVNS. PCR used 60 Vbeta primers and 13 Jbeta primers. Sequencing was performed with immunoSEQ multiplex PCR; in TCRdb, only in-frame clones are kept and a portion is missing. The listing contains approximately 70,000 clones. A word on this clone: Its target is unknown.

Study-wide findings and caveats: Later work found that TCR association rates differed between HLA loci; DRB1 had the most and HLA-C the fewest. Analyzed later, most CMV-associated TCR beta chains appeared HLA-restricted. It was reported that TCR beta sequences correctly inferred the HLA-A and HLA-B alleles for most subjects.

Sequencing used PBMCs. This chain connects TRBV25-1 to TRBJ1-4; 7 bases match TRBD1. The origin of this receptor is a female donor in good health and CMV-seropositive. This chain's CDR3 is CASSEYLRQGNEKLFF. For the CDR3, the DNA is TGTGCCAGCAGTGAATATTTGAGACAGGGTAATGAAAAACTGTTTTTT.